In this sample, the clone carrying this TCR beta chain turned up many times. The antigen is not known. The data derive from a study of CD8 T cells in ankylosing spondylitis. Study findings and constraints: As reported, disease-linked clones showed significant enrichment in matched ankylosing spondylitis synovial fluid. Seemingly distinctive of ankylosing spondylitis blood was a TCR beta motif formed by eight highly homologous variants. Peripheral blood samples showed relatively rare disease-linked clones, and these clones were CD8+.

The authors made TCR beta libraries by quantitative 5'-RACE with molecular barcodes. TCRdb reprocessed the 5' RACE reads with MiXCR, giving one entry per CDR3 protein. The table lists 7,500 or so distinct CDR3 sequences, around 8.2% of them singletons, with around 23% in the top ten. The receptor's source is a male donor with ankylosing spondylitis or in good health (not recorded which). Input material: blood, either unsorted or a sorted T cell fraction (not recorded which).

This CDR3 is CASSSSGLAGYNEQFF. The DNA of the CDR3 is TGTGCCAGCAGCTCGTCGGGACTAGCGGGATACAATGAGCAGTTCTTC. This rearrangement joins TRBV9 to TRBJ2-1; 13 bases are shared with TRBD2. With 4 bases clipped from V and 4 bases from J, the junction kept 5 bases outside the gene matches. Germline assignment: CDR1 SGDLS and CDR2 YYNGEE. The CDR3 loop spans 16 amino acids.